These T cell receptor beta chains were read from a single sample in a study of cytomegalovirus exposure and HLA in healthy donors. Clones were read by immunoSEQ multiplex PCR, and TCRdb kept only the in-frame ones, dropping some. In the table there are a few hundred thousand clones, approximately 82% of which are singletons. Sequencing was done on a sample of PBMCs. The receptors were sampled from a woman aged 40 to 50 in good health and CMV-seronegative. The CDR3 runs from the conserved cysteine through the conserved F or W. Each record gives: J gene, D gene, clone size, V gene, CDR3 protein, CDR3 DNA. The D gene is left open where the match is weak. Clone size is shown for a subset of rows, as once, few, many or a class of expanded clone.

J: TRBJ2-5
D: TRBD2
size: .
V: TRBV7-9
CDR3: CASILSGGLNEETQYF
DNA: TGTGCCAGCATCCTTAGCGGGGGGCTAAACGAAGAGACCCAGTACTTC

J: TRBJ1-2
D: TRBD1
size: .
V: TRBV2
CDR3: CASRPGQNYGYTF
DNA: TGTGCCAGCAGACCGGGACAGAACTATGGCTACACCTTC

J: TRBJ1-2
D: .
size: .
V: TRBV4-3
CDR3: CASSQERSRVVNYGYTF
DNA: TGCGCCAGCAGCCAAGAAAGGAGCAGGGTTGTTAACTATGGCTACACCTTC

J: TRBJ1-5
D: TRBD1
size: .
V: TRBV5-6
CDR3: CASSLSGQGFSYSNQPQHF
DNA: TGTGCCAGCAGCTTGTCGGGACAGGGTTTTTCCTATAGCAATCAGCCCCAGCATTTT

J: TRBJ1-3
D: .
size: .
V: TRBV11-3
CDR3: CASSVGDDTIYF
DNA: TGTGCCAGCTCGGTAGGGGATGACACCATATATTTT

J: TRBJ2-7
D: .
size: few
V: TRBV5-6
CDR3: CASSRDPGHTQYF
DNA: TGTGCCAGCAGTCGTGATCCGGGACATACCCAGTACTTC

J: TRBJ2-3
D: .
size: .
V: TRBV29-1
CDR3: CSATSLITDTQYF
DNA: TGCAGCGCGACATCACTTATCACAGATACGCAGTATTTT

J: TRBJ2-5
D: .
size: .
V: TRBV5-1
CDR3: CASSLVGGGGETQYF
DNA: TGCGCCAGCAGCCTCGTGGGGGGGGGCGGAGAGACCCAGTACTTC

J: TRBJ2-3
D: .
size: few
V: TRBV19
CDR3: CASSIERGDTQYF
DNA: TGTGCCAGTAGTATAGAACGAGGAGATACGCAGTATTTT

J: TRBJ2-7
D: .
size: .
V: TRBV11-2
CDR3: CASSLSEQLSYEQYF
DNA: TGTGCCAGCAGCCTATCGGAACAGCTATCCTACGAGCAGTACTTC

J: TRBJ2-2
D: .
size: .
V: TRBV9
CDR3: CASSPSLFYRDKIGELFF
DNA: TGTGCCAGCAGCCCGAGCCTGTTCTACAGGGACAAGATCGGGGAGCTGTTTTTT

J: TRBJ1-2
D: .
size: .
V: TRBV28
CDR3: CASNGDFGYTF
DNA: TGTGCTTCAAACGGGGATTTTGGCTACACCTTC

J: TRBJ2-3
D: TRBD1
size: .
V: TRBV27
CDR3: CASSRQGPRGTQYF
DNA: TGTGCCAGCAGTCGACAGGGGCCAAGGGGTACGCAGTATTTT

J: TRBJ1-5
D: .
size: once
V: TRBV5-1
CDR3: CASSLDGGVGQPQHF
DNA: TGCGCCAGCAGCTTGGATGGGGGGGTGGGACAGCCCCAGCATTTT

J: TRBJ1-1
D: .
size: .
V: TRBV29-1
CDR3: CSVNLGGTAFF
DNA: TGCAGCGTGAACCTAGGGGGTACAGCTTTCTTT

J: TRBJ2-1
D: TRBD1
size: .
V: TRBV9
CDR3: CASSKGQGGGEQFF
DNA: TGTGCCAGCAGCAAGGGACAGGGCGGTGGTGAGCAGTTCTTC

J: TRBJ1-1
D: TRBD1
size: .
V: TRBV10-3
CDR3: CAISATGEDTEAFF
DNA: TGTGCCATCAGTGCAACAGGGGAAGACACTGAAGCTTTCTTT

J: TRBJ1-6
D: .
size: .
V: TRBV9
CDR3: CASSVGREYSPLHF
DNA: TGTGCCAGCAGCGTGGGCAGGGAATATTCACCCCTCCACTTT

J: TRBJ1-5
D: .
size: .
V: TRBV7-8
CDR3: CASSSIVGEVNQPQHF
DNA: TGTGCCAGCAGCTCTATAGTCGGCGAGGTCAATCAGCCCCAGCATTTT

J: TRBJ2-5
D: .
size: .
V: TRBV5-1
CDR3: CASSLGQSQETQYF
DNA: TGCGCCAGCAGCTTGGGACAGAGTCAAGAGACCCAGTACTTC

J: TRBJ1-2
D: .
size: .
V: TRBV2
CDR3: CASIPTTNYGYTF
DNA: TGTGCCAGCATCCCAACTACTAACTATGGCTACACCTTC

J: TRBJ2-7
D: TRBD1
size: .
V: TRBV19
CDR3: CASSAAGTDNYEQYF
DNA: TGTGCCAGTAGTGCCGCTGGGACAGATAACTACGAGCAGTACTTC

J: TRBJ2-2
D: .
size: .
V: TRBV5-1
CDR3: CASSLTGEPGELFF
DNA: TGCGCCAGCAGCTTAACGGGTGAGCCCGGGGAGCTGTTTTTT

J: TRBJ1-2
D: .
size: .
V: TRBV27
CDR3: CASSFARFPTGDGYTF
DNA: TGTGCCAGCAGTTTTGCCAGATTCCCTACGGGGGATGGCTACACCTTC

J: TRBJ1-5
D: TRBD1
size: few
V: TRBV28
CDR3: CASSATGQKGLF
DNA: TGTGCCAGCAGTGCGACGGGACAGAAGGGGCTTTTT

J: TRBJ2-7
D: .
size: .
V: TRBV14
CDR3: CASSHLGGHYEQYF
DNA: TGTGCCAGCAGCCATTTAGGGGGACACTACGAGCAGTACTTC

J: TRBJ1-2
D: TRBD1
size: .
V: TRBV7-9
CDR3: CASSLRDGTGERYGYTF
DNA: TGTGCCAGCAGCTTAAGGGACGGGACAGGGGAGCGCTATGGCTACACCTTC

J: TRBJ2-7
D: .
size: .
V: TRBV7-2
CDR3: CASSLSSYEQYF
DNA: TGTGCCAGCAGCTTAAGCTCCTACGAGCAGTACTTC

J: TRBJ1-2
D: TRBD1
size: once
V: TRBV2
CDR3: CASEDRGRIGYTF
DNA: TGTGCCAGCGAGGACAGGGGGCGCATCGGCTACACCTTC

J: TRBJ1-6
D: .
size: .
V: TRBV11-3
CDR3: CASSFQAGAPLHF
DNA: TGTGCCAGCAGCTTCCAGGCAGGGGCACCCCTCCACTTT

J: TRBJ2-3
D: TRBD1
size: once
V: TRBV11-2
CDR3: CASSLGTGSDTQYF
DNA: TGTGCCAGCAGCCTAGGGACAGGGTCGGATACGCAGTATTTT

J: TRBJ2-5
D: .
size: .
V: TRBV5-8
CDR3: CASSLGTQGRGRETQYF
DNA: TGTGCCAGCAGCTTGGGGACACAGGGCCGGGGAAGGGAGACCCAGTACTTC

J: TRBJ1-1
D: .
size: once
V: TRBV11-2
CDR3: CASSFRGTEAFF
DNA: TGTGCCAGCAGCTTCCGAGGGACTGAAGCTTTCTTT

J: TRBJ2-2
D: .
size: .
V: TRBV9
CDR3: CASSSAGNTGELFF
DNA: TGTGCCAGCAGCTCGGCGGGGAACACCGGGGAGCTGTTTTTT

J: TRBJ1-1
D: .
size: .
V: TRBV6-4
CDR3: CASFHRVMNTEAFF
DNA: TGTGCCAGCTTCCACAGGGTTATGAACACTGAAGCTTTCTTT

J: TRBJ2-7
D: .
size: .
V: TRBV10-1
CDR3: CASSEAAYGYEQYF
DNA: TGCGCCAGCAGTGAGGCGGCTTACGGTTACGAGCAGTACTTC

J: TRBJ1-1
D: .
size: .
V: TRBV19
CDR3: CASQQRQLNTEAFF
DNA: TGTGCCAGCCAACAACGCCAACTGAACACTGAAGCTTTCTTT

J: TRBJ2-7
D: TRBD1
size: once
V: TRBV29-1
CDR3: CSVTLRGRSPYEQYF
DNA: TGCAGCGTCACTCTCAGGGGGCGTTCACCCTACGAGCAGTACTTC

J: TRBJ2-7
D: TRBD1
size: .
V: TRBV6-1
CDR3: CASSFLRGSYEQYF
DNA: TGTGCCAGCAGTTTCCTCAGGGGGTCCTACGAGCAGTACTTC

J: TRBJ1-4
D: .
size: few
V: TRBV6-5
CDR3: CASSYPRTVENEKLFF
DNA: TGTGCCAGCAGTTACCCTCGGACAGTTGAGAATGAAAAACTGTTTTTT

J: TRBJ1-4
D: .
size: .
V: TRBV7-9
CDR3: CASSPGRTGNEKLFF
DNA: TGTGCCAGCAGCCCCGGTCGAACAGGGAACGAAAAACTGTTTTTT

J: TRBJ2-4
D: TRBD1
size: .
V: TRBV6-1
CDR3: CATLQGMGNIQYF
DNA: TGTGCCACCTTACAGGGGATGGGAAACATTCAGTACTTC

J: TRBJ2-3
D: .
size: .
V: TRBV19
CDR3: CASSMAQGVDTQYF
DNA: TGTGCCAGTAGTATGGCCCAGGGCGTTGATACGCAGTATTTT

J: TRBJ2-3
D: .
size: .
V: TRBV5-1
CDR3: CASSLDYSNPDTQYF
DNA: TGCGCCAGCAGCCTAGACTATTCTAACCCAGATACGCAGTATTTT

J: TRBJ2-7
D: TRBD1
size: .
V: TRBV5-6
CDR3: CASSLDTGTGFDEQYF
DNA: TGTGCCAGCAGCTTGGACACCGGGACAGGGTTCGACGAGCAGTACTTC

J: TRBJ1-1
D: TRBD1
size: once
V: TRBV5-1
CDR3: CASSHGQAEAFF
DNA: TGCGCCAGCAGCCACGGACAGGCCGAAGCTTTCTTT

J: TRBJ2-2
D: .
size: .
V: TRBV14
CDR3: CASSHTARRELFF
DNA: TGTGCCAGCAGCCATACTGCTCGCCGGGAGCTGTTTTTT

J: TRBJ2-7
D: .
size: .
V: TRBV5-5
CDR3: CASSPGAIPLYEQYF
DNA: TGTGCCAGCAGCCCAGGGGCGATTCCCCTCTACGAGCAGTACTTC

J: TRBJ2-1
D: TRBD2
size: .
V: TRBV18
CDR3: CASSPPGLAVYNEQFF
DNA: TGTGCCAGCTCACCACCGGGACTAGCGGTATACAATGAGCAGTTCTTC

J: TRBJ2-3
D: .
size: .
V: TRBV2
CDR3: CASRAQGGMDTQYF
DNA: TGTGCCAGCAGAGCACAGGGAGGGATGGATACGCAGTATTTT

J: TRBJ2-1
D: .
size: .
V: TRBV7-2
CDR3: CASSPGSGTISYNEQFF
DNA: TGTGCCAGCAGCCCCGGGTCCGGGACAATCTCCTACAATGAGCAGTTCTTC